This passage covers 6 T cell receptor beta chains from one sample sequenced in a study of blood T cell repertoires in COVID-19. Using immunoSEQ multiplex PCR, the repertoire was profiled, and TCRdb retains in-frame clones only, with some absent. The table includes fewer than 200,000 clones, 80% to 90% detected once. Sequenced input: peripheral blood. The origin of the receptors is a man between 18 and 29 years old who had recovered from COVID-19.

The genes are TRBV2 and TRBJ1-5; tentatively, D is TRBD1 (5 bases). The V and J ends lost 1 base and 5 bases respectively, with 24 bases between them. Per germline, CDR1 SNHLY and CDR2 FYNNEI. There are 19 residues in the CDR3. This CDR3 reads CASSEGRGGLSGHHQPQHF. Written as DNA, the CDR3 is TGTGCCAGCAGTGAAGGGAGGGGTGGACTCTCTGGGCATCATCAGCCCCAGCATTTT.

The rearrangement uses TRBV5-1 and TRBJ2-1, with 9 nucleotides matching TRBD1. This CDR3 contains 14 residues. Germline CDR1 is SGHRS and CDR2 is YFSETQ. The V gene end was trimmed by 6 bases and the J gene end by 8 bases; junction bases not matched to a gene: 9. CDR3 sequence (DNA): TGCGCCAGCAAACCGGGACAGGGTGGAGATGAGCAGTTCTTC. Translation: CASKPGQGGDEQFF. Full variable domain (remainder filled in from reference TRBV5-1 and TRBJ2-1): KAGVTQTPRYLIKTRGQQVTLSCSPISGHRSVSWYQQTPGQGLQFLFEYFSETQRNKGNFPGRFSGRQFSNSRSEMNVSTLELGDSALYLCASKPGQGGDEQFFGPGTRLTVL.

The V and J genes are TRBV12-3 or TRBV12-4 and TRBJ2-3; TRBD2 matches at 7 bases. The CDR3 spans 13 residues. The V gene end was trimmed by 7 bases and the J gene end by 6 bases; junction bases not matched to a gene: 7. The CDR3 DNA reads TGTGCCAGCAAGAAGCTAGCGGCTGATACGCAGTATTTT. Translation: CASKKLAADTQYF.

Here the CDR3 DNA reads TGTGCCAGCAGCGCGGGACTAGCGAACGAGCAGTACTTC. Encoded protein: CASSAGLANEQYF. V usage is TRBV11-3 and J usage is TRBJ2-7, with TRBD2 matching 10 bases. This CDR3 spans 13 amino acids. Germline CDR1 and CDR2: SGHNT and YENEEA. V lost 5 bases and J lost 5; bases outside the gene matches: 3.

The V call is TRBV3-1 (or the pseudogene TRBV3-2), the J call TRBJ2-1, with D possibly TRBD2 on 6 matching bases. The CDR3 totals 14 residues. Trimming removed 6 bases from V and 5 bases from J, with 14 bases in between. CDR1 is LGHDT and CDR2 is YNNKEL in the germline V gene (reference sequence). CDR3 coding DNA: TGTGCCAGCAGTGTGGGAGGCAGGAACAATGAGCAGTTCTTC. Its translation is CASSVGGRNNEQFF.

V usage is TRBV19 and J usage is TRBJ2-6, with 7 bases that match TRBD1. The V segment lost 6 bases and the J segment 4 bases; nucleotides outside the gene matches: 6. CDR1 is LNHDA, CDR2 SQIVND, per germline (reference sequence). The CDR3 runs to 15 residues. The CDR3 DNA reads TGTGCCAGTAGAACGGGACAGCTAGGGGCCAACGTCCTGACTTTC. Its protein is CASRTGQLGANVLTF.